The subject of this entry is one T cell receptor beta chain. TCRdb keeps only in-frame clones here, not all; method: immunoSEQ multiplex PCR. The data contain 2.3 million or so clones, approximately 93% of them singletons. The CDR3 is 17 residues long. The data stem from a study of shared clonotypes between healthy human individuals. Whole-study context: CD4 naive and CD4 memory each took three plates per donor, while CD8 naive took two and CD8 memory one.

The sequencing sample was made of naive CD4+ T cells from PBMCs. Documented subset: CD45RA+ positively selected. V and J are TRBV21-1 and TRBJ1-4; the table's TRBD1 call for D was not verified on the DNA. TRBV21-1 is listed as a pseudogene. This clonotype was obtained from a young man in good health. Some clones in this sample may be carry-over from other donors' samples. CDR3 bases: TGTGCCAGCAGCAAACCTCCTCTCCGGGACAGGGGTGAAAAACTGTTTTTT. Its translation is CASSKPPLRDRGEKLFF.